This TCR beta chain was documented in a study of cytomegalovirus exposure and HLA in healthy donors. Overall study context: In a previous analysis, more than 90 million unique TCR beta sequences were found from some 180 million T cells. Notes on the study in general: Some segments of the V type, notably TRBV6-2 and TRBV6-3, were excluded as indistinguishable. Testing in vitro showed a few CMV-associated chains specific for CMV antigens.

The CDR3 runs 13 residues. V lost 6 bases, J lost 9 bases, and 15 bases lay in between. Germline V gives CDR1 MNHEY, CDR2 SMNVEV (reference sequence). The PCR used 60 Vbeta and 13 Jbeta primers. Some clones are missing from TCRdb's copy, which holds only in-frame ones; the method was immunoSEQ multiplex PCR. The sample lists around 84,000 clones; 65% to 85% were seen once. As concerns this clone: Its target is not known.

The V and J genes are TRBV27 and TRBJ2-1; tentatively, D is TRBD1 (6 bases). The sequencing sample was made of PBMCs. The source of this sequence is a middle-aged man in good health and CMV-seronegative. The CDR3 loop reads CASSRTGQGEQFF. The CDR3 DNA is TGTGCCAGCAGCCGTACAGGGCAGGGTGAGCAGTTCTTC.